Below, 9 T cell receptor beta chains from the same sample are listed, as sequenced in a study of T-cell reconstitution after alpha-beta-depleted transplantation in children. For TCRbeta, the library was prepared with unique molecular identifiers. TCRdb passed the PCR reads through MiXCR, listing each CDR3 protein once. The table records fewer than 450,000 distinct CDR3 sequences, roughly 17% of them present only once. The source material was PBMCs, mostly from graft donor cells, sampled 360 days after TCRalphabeta/CD19-depleted stem cell transplant. Receptors were obtained from a male patient between 2 and 10 years old who had a stem cell transplant for acute lymphoblastic leukemia, so the T cells may come from the graft donor.

This clonotype was seen ten or more times. The CDR3: CAISELLDRERGYTF. DNA for the CDR3: TGTGCCATCAGTGAGCTCCTCGACAGGGAGAGGGGCTACACCTTC. The chain uses TRBV10-3 and TRBJ1-2, with TRBD1 matching 7 bases. V trimming: 2 bases; J trimming: 8 bases; junction bases outside the gene matches: 11. CDR1 ENHRY and CDR2 SYGVKD come from the germline V gene. The CDR3 has 15 amino acids.

This clonotype came up many times. The CDR3, as DNA: TGCGCCAGCAGGGAACAGAGGAACACTGAAGCTTTCTTT. Translated: CASREQRNTEAFF. The chain joins TRBV5-1 to TRBJ1-1, with D uncertain. Germline V lookup: CDR1 SGHRS, CDR2 YFSETQ. This CDR3 contains 13 residues. With 5 bases removed from V and 1 base from J, the gap between germline ends came to 9 bases.

This clonotype was found a few times. The chain couples TRBV28 to TRBJ2-3; tentative D call: TRBD2 (6 bases). Trimming stripped 2 bases from V and 2 bases from J, with 23 bases between. Germline V CDR1 and CDR2: MDHEN, SYDVKM. The length of the CDR3 is 19 residues. The CDR3 is CASSLGRRTSLRATDTQYF. Written as DNA, the CDR3 is TGTGCCAGCAGTTTAGGAAGAAGAACTAGCCTCCGTGCCACAGATACGCAGTATTTT.

This clonotype has a handful of counts. The V and J genes are TRBV12-3 or TRBV12-4 and TRBJ2-3; the match to TRBD2 covers 9 bases. The CDR3 has 14 amino acids. Trimming cost V 6 bases and J 5 bases; bases outside gene matches: 6. The CDR3 DNA follows: TGTGCCAGCAGCTCTCAGCGGGAGGTAGATACGCAGTATTTT. This translates into CASSSQREVDTQYF.

This clonotype occurred many times. This chain joins TRBV6-2 or TRBV6-3 and TRBJ2-3; 9 bases align to TRBD1. The CDR3 has 15 amino acids. CDR1 is MNHEY, CDR2 SVGEGT, per germline. Germline trimming cut 6 bases from V and 4 bases from J; bases unmatched to any gene: 8. The CDR3 spells CASRGRDRDADTQYF. DNA of the CDR3: TGTGCCAGCAGAGGTCGGGACAGGGATGCAGATACGCAGTATTTT.

This chain joins TRBV12-3 or TRBV12-4 and TRBJ1-2; D remains unclear. The CDR3 contains 14 residues. V lost 3 bases to trimming and J lost 2 bases, with 10 bases between them. CDR3 DNA sequence: TGTGCCAGCAGTTTGGGTCGGCCCAACTATGGCTACACCTTC. This encodes CASSLGRPNYGYTF.

V is TRBV14 and J is TRBJ2-1; no clear D. This CDR3 has 16 residues. The germline CDR1 and CDR2 sequences are SGHDN and FVKESK. V gave up 2 bases and J gave up 5 bases, with 16 bases separating them. The CDR3 coding sequence is TGTGCCAGCAGCCAAACCCATCCAACATACAACAATGAGCAGTTCTTC. Protein product: CASSQTHPTYNNEQFF.

Written as DNA, the CDR3 is TGCGCCAGCAGCCCCGGGACTAGCGGGAGGCCCTACAATGAGCAGTTCTTC. Its translation: CASSPGTSGRPYNEQFF. This chain joins TRBV4-3 and TRBJ2-1, with 15 bases matching TRBD2. The CDR3 totals 17 residues. Per the germline V gene, CDR1 is LGHNA and CDR2 is YSLEER. Trimming took 4 bases from V and 2 from J; bases not matched to a gene: 3.

This clonotype was picked up many times. The chain employs TRBV10-3 and TRBJ2-1, with TRBD1 matching over 7 bases. The V gene's germline CDR1 is ENHRY and CDR2 SYGVKD. The CDR3 sequence is 14 residues long. V dropped 3 bases and J dropped 7; count of bases not matched to a gene: 6. The CDR3 sequence is CAISDRTGGNEQFF. The CDR3 DNA sequence: TGTGCCATCAGTGATAGGACAGGAGGTAATGAGCAGTTCTTC.